The present T cell receptor (beta chain) was sequenced within a study of long-term antiretroviral therapy in people with HIV. Study-wide findings and caveats: Blood in the study was drawn between the mid-2000s and the late 2010s, possibly under older ART regimens, which may be less effective than current ones. On ART adherence, viral resistance or therapy changes, no data were available. Repertoires from HIV showed CDR3 length ranges narrower than those of controls.

The germline gives CDR1 LNHDA, CDR2 SQIVND (reference sequence). The CDR3 has 14 residues. Trimming removed 4 bases from V and 2 bases from J; junction bases left unmatched: 5. The study used samples holding roughly 0.85-11 million cryopreserved PBMC before DNA extraction. Sequencing used immunoSEQ v3.0 at survey level. Here immunoSEQ multiplex PCR was the method, and the copy in TCRdb shows in-frame clones only, minus some. Of fewer than 35,000 clones listed, roughly 85% were seen once; the top ten hold just under 4.5%. A remark on this clone: Its antigen is still unknown.

The chain links TRBV19 to TRBJ2-7; 7 bases are shared with TRBD1. This clonotype was sampled from a man aged 18 to 30 with HIV. This material consisted of unsorted PBMCs, taken about 3.3 years after starting antiretroviral therapy. The CDR3 loop reads CASSTQTGPYEQYF. CDR3 DNA: TGTGCCAGTAGTACCCAGACAGGGCCCTACGAGCAGTACTTC.